These 17 T cell receptor beta chains originate from one sample sequenced in a study of blood T cell repertoires in COVID-19. Only in-frame clones appear in the TCRdb table, and some are missing; sequencing was by immunoSEQ multiplex PCR. This repertoire shows roughly 250,000 clones, approximately 85% found once; its top ten account for 0.85% to 1%. Sequenced input: peripheral blood. All receptors derive from a human donor with COVID-19, enrolled during active disease. The donor label of this sample is uncertain.

This chain joins TRBV4-2 and TRBJ1-5; TRBD1 aligns across 8 bases. This CDR3 is built from 15 residues. Germline trimming cut 3 bases from V and 5 bases from J; bases unmatched to any gene: 6. Germline V gene lookup returns CDR1 LGHNA and CDR2 YNFKEQ. The CDR3 DNA reads as TGTGCCAGCAGCCAGACGACAGGGGATTATCAGCCCCAGCATTTT. Translated: CASSQTTGDYQPQHF.

The rearrangement uses TRBV2 and TRBJ2-7; 10 positions match TRBD2. CDR1 and CDR2 from the germline V gene are SNHLY and FYNNEI. The length of the CDR3 is 16 residues. Trimming at V came to 7 bases and at J to 1 base, leaving 10 bases not matched to a gene. This chain's CDR3 is CASTLVGLADSYEQYF. Written as DNA, the CDR3 is TGTGCCAGCACCTTGGTTGGACTAGCGGATTCCTACGAGCAGTACTTC.

With regard to this clone: The identical CDR3 is also encoded by other nucleotide sequences in the sample. This chain connects TRBV5-1 to TRBJ2-1; the D gene is possibly TRBD1 (6 bases). The CDR3 contains 11 residues. V gave up 2 bases and J gave up 9 bases, with 6 bases separating them. Germline CDR1 is SGHRS and CDR2 is YFSETQ. The CDR3 bases are TGCGCCAGCAGCTTAGGGGGTGAGCAGTTCTTC. It encodes CASSLGGEQFF.

A single count supports this clone. V and J are TRBV11-2 and TRBJ2-2; 8 bases line up with TRBD1. This CDR3 contains 15 residues. The junction had 6 bases not matched to a gene; V was cut back by 5 bases and J by 4 bases. The germline V gene has CDR1 SGHAT and CDR2 FQNNGV. CDR3 protein: CASSPQGAFTGELFF. In DNA form, the CDR3 reads TGTGCCAGCAGCCCCCAGGGGGCGTTCACCGGGGAGCTGTTTTTT.

The V and J genes are TRBV5-5 and TRBJ2-3; D possibly corresponds to TRBD1 (5 bases). The CDR3 spans 16 residues. V was shortened by 0 bases and J by 2 bases, with 13 bases between the two germline ends. Germline V lookup: CDR1 SGHKS, CDR2 YYEKEE (reference sequence). The CDR3 region has the DNA TGTGCCAGCAGCTTGGCCGGGCCAGGGAACACAGATACGCAGTATTTT. Its protein is CASSLAGPGNTDTQYF.

The chain uses TRBV27 and TRBJ1-2, with TRBD1 identical over 10 bases. CDR1 and CDR2 from the germline V gene are MNHEY and SMNVEV (reference sequence). The V segment lost 6 bases and the J segment 1 base; nucleotides outside the gene matches: 11. This CDR3 spans 17 amino acids. This CDR3 reads CASSPLGTGVGNYGYTF. As DNA, the CDR3 is TGTGCCAGCAGCCCCCTCGGGACAGGGGTGGGTAACTATGGCTACACCTTC.

This chain joins TRBV29-1 and TRBJ1-5; 7 nucleotides agree with TRBD1. V dropped 2 bases and J dropped 1; count of bases not matched to a gene: 5. The V gene's germline CDR1 is SQVTM and CDR2 ANQGSEA. This CDR3 contains 15 residues. CDR3 nucleotides: TGCAGCGTTGAACTAACAGGGGAAAGCAATCAGCCCCAGCATTTT. This sequence encodes CSVELTGESNQPQHF.

The V gene is TRBV18, the J gene TRBJ1-3, with D perhaps matching TRBD1 (5 bases). The germline CDR1 and CDR2 sequences are KGHSH and LQKENI. This CDR3 has 14 amino acids. Deletions cut 5 bases from V and 1 base from J, with 9 bases between. Written as DNA, the CDR3 is TGTGCCAGCTCAGGACAAGCTTCTGGAAACACCATATATTTT. Its translation: CASSGQASGNTIYF.

The V call is TRBV10-3, the J call TRBJ1-1; possible D gene TRBD1, 6 bases. CDR1 ENHRY and CDR2 SYGVKD come from the germline V gene. V was trimmed by 9 bases and J by 4 bases, leaving 12 bases between them. The CDR3 runs to 12 residues. CDR3 nucleotide sequence: TGTGCCATGGGGGGGCCGGGCACTGAAGCTTTCTTT. This translates into CAMGGPGTEAFF.

The genes are TRBV30 and TRBJ2-1; 11 bases fit TRBD2. Germline assignment: CDR1 GTSNPN and CDR2 SVGIG (reference sequence). V shed 2 bases, J shed 7 bases, and the junction held 7 bases outside the gene matches. This CDR3 is built from 15 residues. The CDR3 reads CAWSTLAGGPNEQFF. The DNA of the CDR3 is TGTGCCTGGAGTACTTTAGCGGGAGGGCCAAATGAGCAGTTCTTC. The whole variable domain, filled in from reference TRBV30 and TRBJ2-1, reads SQTIHQWPATLVQPVGSPLSLECTVEGTSNPNLYWYRQAAGRGLQLLFYSVGIGQISSEVPQNLSASRPQDRQFILSSKKLLLSDSGFYLCAWSTLAGGPNEQFFGPGTRLTVL.

This clone appeared a few times. The chain links TRBV4-1 to TRBJ2-7; 9 positions agree with TRBD2. This CDR3 contains 17 residues. The germline V gene encodes CDR1 MGHRA and CDR2 YSYEKL. Germline trimming cut 3 bases from V and 3 bases from J; bases unmatched to any gene: 12. CDR3 DNA: TGCGCCAGCAGCCACGGGACTAGCAGGGGCGTTTTCTACGAGCAGTACTTC. Its translation is CASSHGTSRGVFYEQYF.

This chain connects TRBV11-3 to TRBJ2-7; 13 bases match TRBD2. The CDR3 runs 15 residues. The trim removed 6 bases at V and 7 bases at J, leaving 9 bases unmatched. Germline assignment: CDR1 SGHNT and CDR2 YENEEA. The CDR3 here is CASSPGLAGLGEQYF. For the CDR3, the DNA is TGTGCCAGCAGTCCGGGACTAGCGGGATTAGGTGAGCAGTACTTC.

The chain carries TRBV5-1 and TRBJ2-2; 9 bases are shared with TRBD2. In germline, CDR1 is SGHRS, CDR2 YFSETQ. The ends lost 0 bases at V and 5 bases at J; junction bases unmatched: 5. The CDR3 runs 16 residues. The CDR3 reads CASSLALAGLTGELFF. The CDR3 nucleotides are TGCGCCAGCAGCTTGGCCCTAGCGGGACTTACCGGGGAGCTGTTTTTT. The full variable domain, rest sourced from reference TRBV5-1 and TRBJ2-2, is KAGVTQTPRYLIKTRGQQVTLSCSPISGHRSVSWYQQTPGQGLQFLFEYFSETQRNKGNFPGRFSGRQFSNSRSEMNVSTLELGDSALYLCASSLALAGLTGELFFGEGSRLTVL.

The chain links TRBV5-4 to TRBJ2-7, with a tentative D call TRBD1 (5 bases). With 0 bases removed from V and 5 bases from J, the gap between germline ends came to 12 bases. The CDR3 consists of 14 residues. Looked up from germline, CDR1 is SGHNT and CDR2 is YYREEE (reference sequence). The CDR3 sequence is CASSLDPGPNEQYF. The CDR3 DNA reads TGTGCCAGCAGCTTGGATCCAGGGCCGAACGAGCAGTACTTC.

This clone showed up just once. The V gene is TRBV23-1, the J gene TRBJ2-1; a weak D match, TRBD2 (5 bases). TRBV23-1 is reported as an ORF; its role is uncertain. CDR3 size: 15 residues. The V and J ends lost 0 bases and 5 bases respectively, with 11 bases between them. The CDR3 is CASSQSEQRNNEQFF. CDR3 coding DNA: TGCGCCAGCAGTCAATCGGAGCAGCGGAACAATGAGCAGTTCTTC.

This clone has more than one count but fewer than ten. This chain links TRBV9 with TRBJ2-1; 14 bases map to TRBD2. V lost 4 bases to trimming and J lost 4 bases; unmatched junction nucleotides: 4. The CDR3 is 16 residues long. Germline-derived CDR1 and CDR2 are SGDLS and YYNGEE. The CDR3 region is CASSSRTSGGYNEQFF. As DNA, the CDR3 is TGTGCCAGCAGCTCCCGGACTAGCGGGGGGTACAATGAGCAGTTCTTC.

The chain carries TRBV6-5 and TRBJ1-2; tentatively, D is TRBD1 (6 bases). V was clipped by 6 bases and J by 0 bases, with 11 bases between them. Germline V lookup: CDR1 MNHEY, CDR2 SVGAGI. The length of the CDR3 is 14 residues. The CDR3 DNA reads as TGTGCCAGCAGCTTGGACAGAACTAACTATGGCTACACCTTC. It translates to CASSLDRTNYGYTF.